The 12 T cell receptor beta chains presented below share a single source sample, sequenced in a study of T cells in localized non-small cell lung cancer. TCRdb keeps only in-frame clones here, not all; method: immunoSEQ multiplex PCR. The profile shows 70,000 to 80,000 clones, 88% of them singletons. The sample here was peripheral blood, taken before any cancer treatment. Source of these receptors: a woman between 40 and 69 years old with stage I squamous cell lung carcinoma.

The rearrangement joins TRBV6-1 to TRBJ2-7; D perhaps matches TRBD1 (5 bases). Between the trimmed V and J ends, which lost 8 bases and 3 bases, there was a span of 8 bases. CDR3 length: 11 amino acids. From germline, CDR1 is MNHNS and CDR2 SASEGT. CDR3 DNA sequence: TGTGCCAGCCAAGGGGTCTACGAGCAGTACTTC. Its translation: CASQGVYEQYF.

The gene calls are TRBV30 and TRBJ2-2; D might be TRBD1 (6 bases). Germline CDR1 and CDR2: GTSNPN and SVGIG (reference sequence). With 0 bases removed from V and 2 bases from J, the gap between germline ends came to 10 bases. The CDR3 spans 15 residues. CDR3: CAWSVWGLNTGELFF. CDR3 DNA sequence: TGTGCCTGGAGTGTATGGGGGCTCAACACCGGGGAGCTGTTTTTT.

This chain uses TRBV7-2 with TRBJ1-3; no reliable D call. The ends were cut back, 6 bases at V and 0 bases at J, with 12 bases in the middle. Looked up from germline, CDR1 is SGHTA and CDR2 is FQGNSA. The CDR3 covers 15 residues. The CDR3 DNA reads TGTGCCAGCAGTAAGGACCGCTACTCTGGAAACACCATATATTTT. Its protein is CASSKDRYSGNTIYF.

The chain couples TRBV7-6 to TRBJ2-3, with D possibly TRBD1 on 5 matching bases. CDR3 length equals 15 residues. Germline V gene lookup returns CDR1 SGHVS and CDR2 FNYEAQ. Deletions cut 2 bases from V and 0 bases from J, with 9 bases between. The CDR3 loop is CASSLRTTSTDTQYF. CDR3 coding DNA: TGTGCCAGCAGCTTACGGACAACTAGCACAGATACGCAGTATTTT. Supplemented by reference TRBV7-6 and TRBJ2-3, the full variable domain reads GAGVSQSPRYKVTKRGQDVALRCDPISGHVSLYWYRQALGQGPEFLTYFNYEAQQDKSGLPNDRFSAERPEGSISTLTIQRTEQRDSAMYRCASSLRTTSTDTQYFGPGTRLTVL.

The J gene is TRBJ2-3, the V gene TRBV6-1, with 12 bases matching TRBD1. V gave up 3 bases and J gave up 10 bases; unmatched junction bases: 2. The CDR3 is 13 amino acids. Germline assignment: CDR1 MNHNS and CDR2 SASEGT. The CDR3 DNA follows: TGTGCCAGCAGTGACGGGACAGGGGGCGCGCAGTATTTT. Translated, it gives CASSDGTGGAQYF.

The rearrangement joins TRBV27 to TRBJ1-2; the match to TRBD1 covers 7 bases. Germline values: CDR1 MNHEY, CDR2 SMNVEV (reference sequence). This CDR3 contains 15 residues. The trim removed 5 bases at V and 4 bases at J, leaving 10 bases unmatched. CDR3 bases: TGTGCCAGCAGTCCCACGACAGGGTACGGCTATGGCTACACCTTC. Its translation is CASSPTTGYGYGYTF.

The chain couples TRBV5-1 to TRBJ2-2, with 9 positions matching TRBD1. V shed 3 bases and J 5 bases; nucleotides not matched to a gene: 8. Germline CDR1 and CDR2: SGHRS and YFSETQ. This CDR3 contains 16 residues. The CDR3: CASSSNDGTGTGELFF. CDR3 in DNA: TGCGCCAGCAGCTCAAATGACGGGACAGGGACCGGGGAGCTGTTTTTT.

The CDR3 nucleotides are TGTGCCAGCAGGGCTGGACAGGTCGGCACCGGGGAGCTGTTTTTT. Amino acids: CASRAGQVGTGELFF. The V and J genes are TRBV6-1 and TRBJ2-2; 7 bases map to TRBD1. Unmatched junction bases numbered 8, after V lost 6 bases and J lost 4 bases. This CDR3 is built from 15 residues. In germline, CDR1 is MNHNS, CDR2 SASEGT.

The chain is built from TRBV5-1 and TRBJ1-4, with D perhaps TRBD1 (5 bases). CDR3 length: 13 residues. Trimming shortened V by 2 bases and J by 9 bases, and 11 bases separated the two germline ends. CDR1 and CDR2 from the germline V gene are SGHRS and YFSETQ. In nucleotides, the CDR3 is TGCGCCAGCAGCTTCTCAGGGAAGCAAAAACTGTTTTTT. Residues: CASSFSGKQKLFF. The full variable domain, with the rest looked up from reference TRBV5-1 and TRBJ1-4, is KAGVTQTPRYLIKTRGQQVTLSCSPISGHRSVSWYQQTPGQGLQFLFEYFSETQRNKGNFPGRFSGRQFSNSRSEMNVSTLELGDSALYLCASSFSGKQKLFFGSGTQLSVL.

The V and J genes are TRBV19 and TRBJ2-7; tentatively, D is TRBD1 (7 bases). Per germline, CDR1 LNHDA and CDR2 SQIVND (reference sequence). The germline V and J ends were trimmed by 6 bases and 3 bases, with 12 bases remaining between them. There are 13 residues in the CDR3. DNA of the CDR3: TGTGCCAGTAGCCAGGGGGGAGGCTACGAGCAGTACTTC. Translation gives CASSQGGGYEQYF.

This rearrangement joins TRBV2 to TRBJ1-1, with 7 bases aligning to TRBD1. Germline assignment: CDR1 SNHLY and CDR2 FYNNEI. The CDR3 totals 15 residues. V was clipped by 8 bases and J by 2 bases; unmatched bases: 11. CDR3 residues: CASSTRQGLNTEAFF. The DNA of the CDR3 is TGTGCCAGCTCAACTAGACAGGGCCTAAACACTGAAGCTTTCTTT.

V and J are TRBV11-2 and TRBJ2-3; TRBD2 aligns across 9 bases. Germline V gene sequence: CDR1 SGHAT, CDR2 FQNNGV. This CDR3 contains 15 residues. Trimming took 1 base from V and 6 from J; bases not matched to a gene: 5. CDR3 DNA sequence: TGTGCCAGCAGCTTAGTAGCGGGGGCAGGGGATACGCAGTATTTT. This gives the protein CASSLVAGAGDTQYF. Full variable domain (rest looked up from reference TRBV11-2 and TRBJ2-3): EAGVAQSPRYKIIEKRQSVAFWCNPISGHATLYWYQQILGQGPKLLIQFQNNGVVDDSQLPKDRFSAERLKGVDSTLKIQPAKLEDSAVYLCASSLVAGAGDTQYFGPGTRLTVL.